Each of the 19 T cell receptor beta chains below was sequenced from the same sample in a study of shared T cell receptors in the human thymus (dated by TCRdb to the early 2020s). Library generation was performed with the immunoSEQ multiplex PCR assay. Here the immuneACCESS table is served through TCRdb, limited to in-frame sequences with V and J called. Missing clones are a known gap in these copies; in checked studies unresolved V genes cover under half, and the rest lacks a known reason. Here the sample has roughly 710,000 clones; roughly 85% occur a single time. The top ten clones comprise 0.0095% to 0.013% of the sample. These data are also associated with another study on human thymus T cells.

The sequenced sample consisted of thymocytes. Every receptor here comes from a girl under three years old with a congenital heart defect. Donor details come from another sample of the same person, matched by shared clones.

The genes are TRBV14 and TRBJ1-3, with D possibly being TRBD1 (6 bases). The germline gives CDR1 SGHDN, CDR2 FVKESK. V lost 4 bases and J 4 bases, leaving 26 bases between the germline ends. The CDR3 sequence is 19 residues long. The chain's CDR3 is CASSPKSSLRGVSGNTIYF. As DNA, the CDR3 is TGTGCCAGCAGCCCCAAGTCCTCGCTCAGGGGAGTTAGCGGAAACACCATATATTTT.

This chain links TRBV5-1 with TRBJ1-1, with no clear D. CDR1 is SGHRS and CDR2 is YFSETQ in the germline V gene. This CDR3 is 14 amino acids long. Trimming removed 5 bases from V and 3 bases from J, with 14 bases in between. The CDR3 DNA sequence: TGCGCCAGCAGGTCATGGGCGTGGGACACTGAAGCTTTCTTT. This sequence encodes CASRSWAWDTEAFF.

The chain links TRBV6-5 to TRBJ1-1, with 8 nucleotides matching TRBD1. Trimming at V came to 2 bases and at J to 1 base, leaving 6 bases not matched to a gene. Germline lookup yields CDR1 MNHEY and CDR2 SVGAGI. There are 16 residues in the CDR3. CDR3 in amino acids: CASSYLEQGGNTEAFF. CDR3 sequence (DNA): TGTGCCAGCAGTTACCTCGAACAGGGGGGGAACACTGAAGCTTTCTTT.

The gene calls are TRBV5-1 and TRBJ2-1; D remains ambiguous. V was pared by 2 bases and J by 12 bases, with 18 bases between. CDR3 size: 14 residues. The germline CDR1 and CDR2 sequences are SGHRS and YFSETQ. The CDR3 DNA sequence: TGCGCCAGCAGCTTACAAGAGATGGGCATTTGGCAGTTCTTC. Translating it yields CASSLQEMGIWQFF.

The chain employs TRBV9 and TRBJ2-7, with 9 nucleotides matching TRBD1. Looked up from germline, CDR1 is SGDLS and CDR2 is YYNGEE. The V segment lost 0 bases and the J segment 2 bases; nucleotides outside the gene matches: 9. The CDR3 is made up of 17 amino acids. CDR3 DNA sequence: TGTGCCAGCAGCGTAGCAACCTCTGGGACAGGGCCCTACGAGCAGTACTTC. Translated: CASSVATSGTGPYEQYF.

The chain recombines TRBV7-2 with TRBJ1-6; tentative D call: TRBD1 (6 bases). From germline, CDR1 is SGHTA and CDR2 FQGNSA. The CDR3 loop spans 16 amino acids. The V end was cut by 5 bases, the J end by 8 bases, with 19 bases between. CDR3 bases: TGTGCCAGCAGCCTTTCCCGTCAGGGGAAGGATTCACCCCTCCACTTT. It is translated as CASSLSRQGKDSPLHF.

This clone has just one count. V is TRBV20-1 and J is TRBJ2-7; tentative D call: TRBD2 (6 bases). Germline loops: CDR1 DFQATT, CDR2 SNEGSKA (reference sequence). V lost 6 bases to trimming and J lost 6 bases, with 9 bases between them. The CDR3 spans 10 residues. CDR3 sequence: CSARGGEQYF. The CDR3 DNA sequence: TGCAGTGCGAGGGGAGGCGAGCAGTACTTC.

The rearrangement joins TRBV30 to TRBJ1-5, with 9 bases identical to TRBD1. Germline values: CDR1 GTSNPN, CDR2 SVGIG (reference sequence). CDR3 length: 17 residues. V dropped 3 bases and J dropped 6; count of bases not matched to a gene: 15. The CDR3 region has the DNA TGTGCCTGGAGGGCCCCTGTCGGGGACAGGGCCTCTCAGCCCCAGCATTTT. It yields the protein CAWRAPVGDRASQPQHF.

The chain recombines TRBV28 with TRBJ2-5; TRBD2 is a possible D gene (5 bases). The CDR3 length is 17 residues. V was pared by 1 base and J by 3 bases, with 18 bases between. Germline V CDR1 and CDR2: MDHEN, SYDVKM. CDR3 DNA: TGTGCCAGCAGTTTATATCGGGGAATACTTACAAAAGAGACCCAGTACTTC. It codes for CASSLYRGILTKETQYF.

The chain is built from TRBV4-1 and TRBJ2-3; 10 nucleotides match TRBD1. Germline-derived CDR1 and CDR2 are MGHRA and YSYEKL. The CDR3 runs 15 residues. V trimming: 5 bases; J trimming: 5 bases; junction bases outside the gene matches: 7. The CDR3 nucleotides are TGCGCCAGCAGCATTCGACAGGGGGCTGGAGATACGCAGTATTTT. Its translation is CASSIRQGAGDTQYF.

Only one count was recorded for this clone. This chain connects TRBV28 to TRBJ2-7; TRBD2 might be the D (5 bases). CDR1 MDHEN and CDR2 SYDVKM come from the germline V gene. V gave up 9 bases and J gave up 0 bases, with 12 bases separating them. CDR3 length: 13 amino acids. The CDR3 reads CASRGGFSYEQYF. In nucleotides, the CDR3 is TGTGCCAGTCGAGGCGGGTTCTCCTACGAGCAGTACTTC.

The gene calls are TRBV10-2 and TRBJ2-7, with 7 bases lining up with TRBD1. The CDR3 runs to 16 residues. The V gene end was trimmed by 6 bases and the J gene end by 0 bases; junction bases not matched to a gene: 11. From germline, CDR1 is WSHSY and CDR2 SAAADI. CDR3 amino acids: CASRSPDRDFSYEQYF. DNA of the CDR3: TGCGCCAGCAGGTCCCCTGACAGGGATTTCTCCTACGAGCAGTACTTC.

V is TRBV6-1 and J is TRBJ1-1; unclear D gene. The CDR3 has 13 amino acids. Trimming shortened V by 1 base and J by 5 bases, and 8 bases separated the two germline ends. Germline assignment: CDR1 MNHNS and CDR2 SASEGT. The CDR3, as DNA: TGTGCCAGCAGTGAAGGACGGGAAACTGAAGCTTTCTTT. This sequence encodes CASSEGRETEAFF.

The rearrangement joins TRBV30 to TRBJ1-4; TRBD1 matches at 10 bases. The trim removed 0 bases at V and 7 bases at J, leaving 2 bases unmatched. The CDR3 covers 14 residues. CDR1 is GTSNPN, CDR2 SVGIG, per germline (reference sequence). This chain's CDR3 is CAWSVDRGFEKLFF. In nucleotides, the CDR3 is TGTGCCTGGAGTGTGGACAGGGGGTTTGAAAAACTGTTTTTT.

V is TRBV4-3 and J is TRBJ2-7; 9 bases map to TRBD1. Germline-derived CDR1 and CDR2 are LGHNA and YSLEER. V was clipped by 7 bases and J by 2 bases; unmatched bases: 15. CDR3 size: 17 residues. The chain's CDR3 is CASTRLWGGQGAYEQYF. In DNA, the CDR3 is TGCGCCAGCACCCGACTCTGGGGGGGACAGGGAGCCTACGAGCAGTACTTC.

The chain has TRBV18 and TRBJ1-5, with TRBD1 matching 8 bases. Germline V gene sequence: CDR1 KGHSH, CDR2 LQKENI. V was clipped by 5 bases and J by 2 bases; unmatched bases: 5. The CDR3 extends over 15 amino acids. In nucleotides, the CDR3 is TGTGCCAGCTCATCCGACAGGGGCGGCAATCAGCCCCAGCATTTT. This encodes CASSSDRGGNQPQHF. The full variable domain, completed using reference TRBV18 and TRBJ1-5, is NAGVMQNPRHLVRRRGQEARLRCSPMKGHSHVYWYRQLPEEGLKFMVYLQKENIIDESGMPKERFSAEFPKEGPSILRIQQVVRGDSAAYFCASSSDRGGNQPQHFGDGTRLSIL.

This clone has a single count. This chain uses TRBV4-1 with TRBJ2-5; D not certain. Germline V gene lookup returns CDR1 MGHRA and CDR2 YSYEKL. V gave up 2 bases and J gave up 5 bases, with 18 bases separating them. The CDR3 extends over 16 amino acids. The CDR3 DNA is TGCGCCAGCAGCCAATCGTCGGTAGTAAAGGAGGAGACCCAGTACTTC. Amino acids: CASSQSSVVKEETQYF.

CDR3 sequence (DNA): TGTGCCACCAGTCAGGGGCACAAAAACATTCAGTACTTC. It encodes CATSQGHKNIQYF. The chain recombines TRBV15 with TRBJ2-4, with TRBD1 as a possible D gene (6 bases). From germline, CDR1 is LNHNV and CDR2 YYDKDF (reference sequence). The CDR3 extends over 13 amino acids. Trimming removed 6 bases at V and 3 bases at J, with 9 bases between.

This clone has only one observation. The chain couples TRBV19 to TRBJ2-1, with 7 bases identical to TRBD1. This CDR3 has 11 residues. Trimming removed 9 bases from V and 14 bases from J; junction bases left unmatched: 10. Per germline, CDR1 LNHDA and CDR2 SQIVND (reference sequence). The CDR3 region has the DNA TGTGCCAGGAGCCGACAGGGCCGCGAGTTCTTC. Translated: CARSRQGREFF.